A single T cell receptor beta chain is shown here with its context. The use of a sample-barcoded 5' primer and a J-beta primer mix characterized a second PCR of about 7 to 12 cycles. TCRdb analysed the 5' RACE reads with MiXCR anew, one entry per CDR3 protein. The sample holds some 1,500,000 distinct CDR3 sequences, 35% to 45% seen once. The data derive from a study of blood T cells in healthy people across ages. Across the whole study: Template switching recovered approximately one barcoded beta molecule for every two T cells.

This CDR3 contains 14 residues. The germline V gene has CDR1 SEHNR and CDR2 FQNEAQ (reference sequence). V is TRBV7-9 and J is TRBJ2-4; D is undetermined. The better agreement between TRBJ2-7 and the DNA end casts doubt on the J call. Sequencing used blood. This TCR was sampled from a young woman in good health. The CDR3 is CASSSPYIAHEQYF. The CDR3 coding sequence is TGTGCCAGCAGCTCTCCTTACATCGCCCACGAGCAGTACTTC.